This T cell receptor (beta chain) was sequenced in a study of blood T cell repertoires in COVID-19. As for the study in general: In each case, the material was cDNA or gDNA derived from T cells, B-cell-depleted T cells, or PBMCs.

Method: immunoSEQ multiplex PCR; TCRdb's copy keeps in-frame clones and lacks some. The sample has more than 90,000 clones, 85% to 95% seen once; the top ten hold approximately 5.8%. The CDR3 has 17 amino acids. V dropped 5 bases and J dropped 0; count of bases not matched to a gene: 7. The germline V gene has CDR1 SGHVS and CDR2 FNYEAQ. The gene calls are TRBV7-6 and TRBJ2-1; 10 bases are shared with TRBD2. The source is a man aged 50-59 years with active COVID-19. Sequencing used peripheral blood. CDR3 in amino acids: CASSRTSGQSSYNEQFF. DNA for the CDR3: TGTGCCAGCAGCCGGACTAGCGGACAAAGCTCCTACAATGAGCAGTTCTTC.